These 7 T cell receptor beta chains were sequenced from one sample in a study of shared clonotypes between healthy human individuals. TCRdb's table, derived via immunoSEQ multiplex PCR, lists solely in-frame clones and lacks some. The repertoire consists of 450,000 to 700,000 clones, with 95% to 96% occurring once and the leading ten covering about 0.11%. As defined, naive CD8 cells were CD45RO-negative and positively selected for CCR7, with terminally differentiated effector memory CD45RA+ cells excluded. The sequenced material came from naive CD8+ T cells sorted from blood. The receptors derive from a woman aged 30 to 39 in good health.

CDR3 amino acids: CASSLGGGLHIQYF. The CDR3 DNA reads TGTGCCAGCAGCTTAGGGGGAGGGCTTCACATTCAGTACTTC. V and J are TRBV7-3 and TRBJ2-4; 7 bases are a match to TRBD2. The ends lost 2 bases at V and 8 bases at J; junction bases unmatched: 6. CDR1 and CDR2 (germline): SGHTA, FQGTGA. The CDR3 sequence is 14 residues long.

The chain uses TRBV7-2 and TRBJ2-3; TRBD2 matches 7 bases. The junction had 14 bases not matched to a gene; V was cut back by 5 bases and J by 6 bases. The V gene's germline CDR1 is SGHTA and CDR2 FQGNSA. The CDR3 contains 16 residues. CDR3 in amino acids: CASSARDYQESDTQYF. CDR3 bases: TGTGCCAGCAGCGCCCGGGACTACCAAGAGTCGGATACGCAGTATTTT.

V is TRBV7-8 and J is TRBJ2-7; 7 nucleotides line up with TRBD1. Unmatched junction bases numbered 7, after V lost 5 bases and J lost 0 bases. The length of the CDR3 is 15 residues. CDR1 is SGHVS and CDR2 is FQNEAQ in the germline V gene. In DNA form, the CDR3 reads TGTGCCAGCAGCCAACACAGGGGAAGCTCCTACGAGCAGTACTTC. The encoded protein is CASSQHRGSSYEQYF.

The rearrangement uses TRBV25-1 and TRBJ1-4; no clear D gene. The CDR3 covers 12 residues. Germline values: CDR1 MGHDK, CDR2 SYGVNS. Trimming left V 3 bases short and J 4 bases short, with 3 bases between. The CDR3 bases are TGTGCCAGCAGTGATTATAATGAAAAACTGTTTTTT. It yields the protein CASSDYNEKLFF. Full variable domain (missing parts from reference TRBV25-1 and TRBJ1-4): EADIYQTPRYLVIGTGKKITLECSQTMGHDKMYWYQQDPGMELHLIHYSYGVNSTEKGDLSSESTVSRIRTEHFPLTLESARPSHTSQYLCASSDYNEKLFFGSGTQLSVL.

V usage is TRBV12-5 and J usage is TRBJ2-1; 14 bases map to TRBD2. Trimming cost V 6 bases and J 8 bases; bases outside gene matches: 6. The V gene's germline CDR1 is LGHNT and CDR2 FRNRAP. The CDR3 spans 15 residues. The CDR3 sequence: CASGFGTSGSDEQFF. CDR3 DNA sequence: TGTGCTAGTGGCTTTGGGACTAGCGGGAGTGATGAGCAGTTCTTC.

The CDR3 loop is CASSLIDRVGIPDTQYF. Here the CDR3 DNA reads TGTGCCAGCAGTCTGATCGACAGGGTTGGGATTCCAGATACGCAGTATTTT. The V call is TRBV27, the J call TRBJ2-3; 7 nucleotides match TRBD1. Unmatched junction bases numbered 15, after V lost 5 bases and J lost 4 bases. CDR3 length: 17 residues. The germline V gene encodes CDR1 MNHEY and CDR2 SMNVEV (reference sequence).

CDR3 residues: CASSLGQGLSYEQYF. The CDR3 DNA sequence: TGTGCCAGCAGCTTAGGGCAGGGGCTCTCCTACGAGCAGTACTTC. The chain couples TRBV7-9 to TRBJ2-7; a possible D gene is TRBD1 (6 bases). There are 15 residues in the CDR3. V dropped 1 base and J dropped 0 bases, with 10 bases sitting between them. Germline assignment: CDR1 SEHNR and CDR2 FQNEAQ (reference sequence). The full variable domain, its missing parts supplied by reference TRBV7-9 and TRBJ2-7, is DTGVSQNPRHKITKRGQNVTFRCDPISEHNRLYWYRQTLGQGPEFLTYFQNEAQLEKSRLLSDRFSAERPKGSFSTLEIQRTEQGDSAMYLCASSLGQGLSYEQYFGPGTRLTVT.